What follows are 22 T cell receptor beta chains derived from one specimen sequenced in a study of blood T cell repertoires in COVID-19. The table came from immunoSEQ multiplex PCR; TCRdb's copy has only in-frame clones and leaves some out. The sample lists 140,000 to 150,000 clones, 65% to 90% occurring once. The sequenced sample consisted of peripheral blood. All receptors derive from a human donor in a cohort sampled during active COVID-19.

The V and J genes are TRBV7-2 and TRBJ1-3; 7 nucleotides agree with TRBD1. J was trimmed by 0 bases and V by 5 bases; bases with no gene match: 13. This CDR3 is 18 amino acids long. Germline CDR1 SGHTA, CDR2 FQGNSA. The CDR3 coding sequence is TGTGCCAGCAGCCCTCGGACAGGTTTGCCAATCTCTGGAAACACCATATATTTT. This codes for CASSPRTGLPISGNTIYF.

The genes are TRBV28 and TRBJ1-5, with 8 bases fitting TRBD1. CDR3 length: 17 amino acids. V was clipped by 6 bases and J by 6 bases; unmatched bases: 16. Germline values: CDR1 MDHEN, CDR2 SYDVKM. CDR3 sequence (DNA): TGTGCCAGCAGCTCCCCCCGTGGACAGGGTCGGGTTCAGCCCCAGCATTTT. It translates to CASSSPRGQGRVQPQHF.

The genes are TRBV27 and TRBJ2-2, with D uncertain. This CDR3 comprises 19 residues. Between the trimmed V and J ends, which lost 5 bases and 4 bases, there was a span of 26 bases. Germline V CDR1 and CDR2: MNHEY, SMNVEV (reference sequence). CDR3 nucleotides: TGTGCCAGCAGTCCGCCCACAAGCAAGACGGAGTGGGTCACCGGGGAGCTGTTTTTT. Translating it yields CASSPPTSKTEWVTGELFF.

The V gene is TRBV7-3, the J gene TRBJ2-1, with 8 bases that match TRBD1. Germline CDR1 is SGHTA and CDR2 is FQGTGA. The CDR3 extends over 15 amino acids. V trimming: 3 bases; J trimming: 5 bases; junction bases outside the gene matches: 6. The CDR3 coding sequence is TGTGCCAGCAGCTTGGGACAGGCGAGGAACAATGAGCAGTTCTTC. Translation gives CASSLGQARNNEQFF.

This clone has a handful of counts. The chain recombines TRBV7-3 with TRBJ2-2, with TRBD2 identical over 13 bases. With 1 base clipped from V and 7 bases from J, the junction kept 6 bases outside the gene matches. This CDR3 has 17 residues. Germline CDR1 SGHTA, CDR2 FQGTGA. The DNA of the CDR3 is TGTGCCAGCAGCTTAATGGGACTAGCGGGAACAGTCGGGGAGCTGTTTTTT. This gives the protein CASSLMGLAGTVGELFF.

The DNA of the CDR3 is TGTGCCAGCAGTGAAGGGGGGCGCTCCACTGAAGCTTTCTTT. Residues: CASSEGGRSTEAFF. V usage is TRBV6-1 and J usage is TRBJ1-1; tentative D call: TRBD1 (6 bases). Germline V CDR1 and CDR2: MNHNS, SASEGT. Trimming took off 1 base at V and 4 bases at J, with 10 bases between the two ends. This CDR3 spans 14 amino acids.

The sample holds a few counts of this clone. The gene calls are TRBV28 and TRBJ1-5; D is uncertain. Trimming took 3 bases from V and 7 from J, leaving 13 bases between them. The germline V gene encodes CDR1 MDHEN and CDR2 SYDVKM. This CDR3 has 14 residues. The CDR3 is CASSFRGFVQPQHF. The CDR3 nucleotides are TGTGCCAGCAGTTTTAGAGGGTTCGTCCAGCCCCAGCATTTT.

V and J are TRBV4-2 and TRBJ2-7; TRBD1 agrees at 8 bases. J gave up 4 bases and V 2 bases, and 1 base lay outside the gene matches. Germline CDR1 reads LGHNA; CDR2 reads YNFKEQ. The CDR3 spans 13 residues. The CDR3 region has the DNA TGTGCCAGCAGCCAATGGACAGGGTACGAGCAGTACTTC. Encoded protein: CASSQWTGYEQYF.

This chain links TRBV6-5 with TRBJ2-1, with 9 bases aligning to TRBD1. V shed 5 bases and J 4 bases; nucleotides not matched to a gene: 6. The germline gives CDR1 MNHEY, CDR2 SVGAGI. The CDR3 covers 15 residues. The chain's CDR3 is CASSPSGQGYNEQFF. Here the CDR3 DNA reads TGTGCCAGCAGTCCCTCGGGACAGGGTTACAATGAGCAGTTCTTC.

The V gene is TRBV6-5, the J gene TRBJ2-7; TRBD1 aligns across 10 bases. Germline trimming cut 5 bases from V and 6 bases from J; bases unmatched to any gene: 10. The CDR3 runs 15 residues. Per the germline V gene, CDR1 is MNHEY and CDR2 is SVGAGI. The CDR3 region is CASSIPRTGGFEQYF. The CDR3 DNA is TGTGCCAGCAGTATTCCTAGGACAGGGGGGTTCGAGCAGTACTTC.

This chain connects TRBV6-2 or TRBV6-3 to TRBJ2-5, with a weak D call TRBD2 (6 bases). The CDR3 runs 15 residues. Trimming took 3 bases from V and 4 from J, leaving 15 bases between them. CDR1 is MNHEY, CDR2 SVGEGT, per germline. The CDR3 nucleotides read TGTGCCAGCAGTTATTACAAGGTGGGGGGAGAGACCCAGTACTTC. Its translation: CASSYYKVGGETQYF.

This chain connects TRBV4-3 to TRBJ1-4; no reliable D call. V dropped 2 bases and J dropped 5 bases, with 9 bases sitting between them. The CDR3 runs 14 residues. CDR1 is LGHNA and CDR2 is YSLEER in the germline V gene. CDR3 nucleotide sequence: TGCGCCAGCAGCCAACGTTACAGAAATGAAAAACTGTTTTTT. This codes for CASSQRYRNEKLFF.

The chain is built from TRBV28 and TRBJ2-1, with 8 bases aligning to TRBD2. Germline V gene lookup returns CDR1 MDHEN and CDR2 SYDVKM. After removal of 9 bases from V and 13 bases from J, the junction contained 17 bases not matched to a gene. The CDR3 totals 14 residues. The CDR3 DNA reads TGTGCCAGTGGCACGGGAGGGCCTTTGCTTGTCCAGTTCTTC. Translated: CASGTGGPLLVQFF. Full variable domain (remainder filled in from reference TRBV28 and TRBJ2-1): DVKVTQSSRYLVKRTGEKVFLECVQDMDHENMFWYRQDPGLGLRLIYFSYDVKMKEKGDIPEGYSVSREKKERFSLILESASTNQTSMYLCASGTGGPLLVQFFGPGTRLTVL.

The rearrangement links TRBV6-1 to TRBJ2-7, with 7 bases that match TRBD2. The V gene end was trimmed by 2 bases and the J gene end by 1 base; junction bases not matched to a gene: 11. The germline gives CDR1 MNHNS, CDR2 SASEGT. The CDR3 totals 17 residues. The CDR3 protein is CASSEHRASGNSYEQYF. As DNA, the CDR3 is TGTGCCAGCAGTGAACATCGGGCTAGCGGAAATTCCTACGAGCAGTACTTC.

CDR3 region: CASSQEVLAGDTQYF. CDR3 in DNA: TGCGCCAGCAGCCAAGAGGTACTAGCGGGAGATACGCAGTATTTT. V is TRBV4-3 and J is TRBJ2-3; TRBD2 aligns across 9 bases. V was pared by 0 bases and J by 5 bases, with 3 bases of the junction left unmatched. The CDR3 has 15 amino acids. CDR1 and CDR2 from the germline V gene are LGHNA and YSLEER.

Comments on this clone: Germline is not matched at one junction end, which may reflect a read error. V is TRBV6-2 or TRBV6-3 and J is TRBJ2-7; TRBD2 aligns across 9 bases. CDR1 is MNHEY, CDR2 SVGEGT, per germline. There are 16 residues in the CDR3. The CDR3 region has the DNA TGTGTCAGCAGCCCCCTCGGGACTAGCTCCCTCTACGAGCAGTACTTC. Translated, it gives CVSSPLGTSSLYEQYF.

The chain carries TRBV19 and TRBJ2-5; 7 positions agree with TRBD1. The CDR3 runs to 15 residues. Germline V gene lookup returns CDR1 LNHDA and CDR2 SQIVND (reference sequence). The trim removed 1 base at V and 1 base at J, leaving 3 bases unmatched. CDR3 amino acids: CASSIGGTVQETQYF. The CDR3 coding sequence is TGTGCCAGTAGTATAGGAGGGACAGTCCAAGAGACCCAGTACTTC.

This chain's CDR3 is CASSQESQGGTEAFF. For the CDR3, the DNA is TGCGCCAGCAGCCAAGAATCTCAGGGGGGAACTGAAGCTTTCTTT. This chain joins TRBV4-3 and TRBJ1-1; 7 nucleotides align to TRBD1. J was trimmed by 5 bases and V by 0 bases; bases with no gene match: 6. The CDR3 sequence is 15 residues long. Germline V gene sequence: CDR1 LGHNA, CDR2 YSLEER.

This rearrangement joins TRBV27 to TRBJ2-2, with a tentative D call TRBD2 (6 bases). V shed 5 bases and J shed 5 bases, with 15 bases lying between them. CDR1 MNHEY and CDR2 SMNVEV come from the germline V gene (reference sequence). The CDR3 is 15 amino acids. The CDR3 protein is CASSPMTSWTGELFF. The CDR3, as DNA: TGTGCCAGCAGTCCGATGACTAGTTGGACCGGGGAGCTGTTTTTT.

The chain carries TRBV7-6 and TRBJ1-1, with no clear D. The CDR3 length is 13 residues. Trimming removed 1 base at V and 3 bases at J, with 6 bases between. The V gene's germline CDR1 is SGHVS and CDR2 FNYEAQ. The CDR3 bases are TGTGCCAGCAGCTTAGGAGTTGACACTGAAGCTTTCTTT. Protein product: CASSLGVDTEAFF.

V usage is TRBV28 and J usage is TRBJ2-5; no clear D gene. Trimming stripped 3 bases from V and 2 bases from J, with 7 bases between. The germline CDR1 and CDR2 sequences are MDHEN and SYDVKM. The CDR3 covers 13 residues. The CDR3 sequence: CASSFPVQETQYF. For the CDR3, the DNA is TGTGCCAGCAGTTTTCCAGTGCAAGAGACCCAGTACTTC. The complete variable domain, with remaining parts taken from reference TRBV28 and TRBJ2-5, reads DVKVTQSSRYLVKRTGEKVFLECVQDMDHENMFWYRQDPGLGLRLIYFSYDVKMKEKGDIPEGYSVSREKKERFSLILESASTNQTSMYLCASSFPVQETQYFGPGTRLLVL.

This chain uses TRBV7-9 with TRBJ2-2; D might be TRBD1 (6 bases). The CDR3 loop spans 13 amino acids. V lost 0 bases and J lost 8, with 7 bases in between. Per germline, CDR1 SEHNR and CDR2 FQNEAQ (reference sequence). The CDR3 DNA sequence: TGTGCCAGCAGCTTAGCGGGGGCAGGGGAGCTGTTTTTT. This sequence encodes CASSLAGAGELFF.